This T cell receptor beta chain was sequenced in a study of beta chain features in type 1 diabetes. Study-level results: There was a moderate but significant shortening of TCRB CDR3s in all four CD4+ subsets of Type 1 diabetes patients. For type 1 diabetes patients, VDJ junctions showed fewer insertions and more deletions.

One heparinised draw, averaging about 116 mL, was taken per donor. Sorted populations were all over 95% pure. Losses at the gene ends were 4 bases for V and 5 bases for J; bases not matched to a gene: 6. Germline V gene lookup returns CDR1 SEHNR and CDR2 FQNEAQ (reference sequence). The CDR3 sequence is 15 residues long. About this clone itself: Its specificity is not known.

The whole isolated RNA underwent reverse transcription, so sequencing captured expressed TCRB transcripts. The method was immunoSEQ multiplex PCR; TCRdb's version includes in-frame clones alone and lacks a portion of them. In the table there are 600,000 to 700,000 clones, 9.5% to 15% of which are singletons. The rearrangement links TRBV7-9 to TRBJ2-3; 10 bases fit TRBD1. The source material was naive CD4+ T cells from blood. The origin of this receptor is a man aged 25-45 years with type 1 diabetes. Here the CDR3 DNA reads TGTGCCAGCAGCTCTTGGACAGGGGGGATAGATACGCAGTATTTT. This encodes CASSSWTGGIDTQYF.